Below, one TCR beta chain is given with its context. The J segment lost 1 base and the V segment lost 4 bases, leaving 3 bases of the junction unmatched. The CDR3 contains 14 residues. CDR1 is LGHNA and CDR2 is YNFKEQ in the germline V gene. Original methodology: Amplification of reference gene primers was used by the study to estimate nucleated cell counts. Sequencing used immunoSEQ multiplex PCR; TCRdb keeps in-frame clones, though not all of them. V, J and clone size derive from that table, while D and trimming were established from the DNA sequence. The sample comprises hundreds of thousands of clones, 65% to 90% of which are singletons, and less than 6.5% rests with the top ten. This record belongs to a study of blood T cell repertoires in COVID-19.

The origin of this receptor is a man aged 50-60 years with COVID-19, enrolled during active disease. The specimen was peripheral blood. The rearrangement links TRBV4-2 to TRBJ1-1; TRBD1 matches at 7 bases. CDR3: CASSPRQGNTEAFF. CDR3 nucleotide sequence: TGTGCCAGCAGCCCCAGACAGGGGAACACTGAAGCTTTCTTT.